This is a list of T cell receptor beta chains from one sample in a study of cytomegalovirus exposure and HLA in healthy donors. Assay: immunoSEQ multiplex PCR; the TCRdb copy retains only in-frame clones and omits some. The repertoire holds 200,000 or so clones, with 75% to 85% as singletons. The sequenced sample was PBMCs. The receptors originated from a woman aged 45-65 years in good health and CMV-seropositive. Both conserved end residues are part of each CDR3. Each record gives: J gene, D gene, V gene, clone size, CDR3 protein, CDR3 DNA. A D gene is named only where the DNA matches it firmly. Clone size appears in some rows only: once, few, many, or a class for an expanded clone.

J gene: TRBJ1-4; D gene: -; V gene: TRBV7-9; clone size: -; CDR3 protein: CASSFSGDMGEKLFF; CDR3 DNA: TGTGCCAGCAGCTTTTCCGGGGACATGGGTGAAAAACTGTTTTTT
J gene: TRBJ1-4; D gene: -; V gene: TRBV5-4; clone size: -; CDR3 protein: CASSSDSLNEKLFF; CDR3 DNA: TGTGCCAGCAGCTCGGACAGTCTTAATGAAAAACTGTTTTTT
J gene: TRBJ2-7; D gene: TRBD2; V gene: TRBV7-2; clone size: -; CDR3 protein: CASSPSGLAGLEQYF; CDR3 DNA: TGTGCCAGCAGCCCTTCGGGACTAGCAGGTCTCGAGCAGTACTTC
J gene: TRBJ2-6; D gene: -; V gene: TRBV28; clone size: -; CDR3 protein: CASRSRKGSGANVLTF; CDR3 DNA: TGTGCCAGCAGATCCCGGAAGGGGTCTGGGGCCAACGTCCTGACTTTC
J gene: TRBJ1-1; D gene: TRBD1; V gene: TRBV7-9; clone size: -; CDR3 protein: CASSLTGGRDTEAFF; CDR3 DNA: TGTGCCAGCAGCCTGACAGGGGGCAGGGACACTGAAGCTTTCTTT
J gene: TRBJ2-5; D gene: TRBD2; V gene: TRBV7-2; clone size: -; CDR3 protein: CASSRGTSGVETQYF; CDR3 DNA: TGTGCCAGCAGCCGAGGGACTAGCGGGGTTGAGACCCAGTACTTC
J gene: TRBJ2-7; D gene: TRBD2; V gene: TRBV11-2; clone size: -; CDR3 protein: CASSGEGLARYEQYF; CDR3 DNA: TGTGCCAGCAGCGGAGAGGGACTAGCGCGTTACGAGCAGTACTTC
J gene: TRBJ2-2; D gene: -; V gene: TRBV5-4; clone size: -; CDR3 protein: CASSLPGAGELFF; CDR3 DNA: TGTGCCAGCAGCTTACCGGGGGCCGGGGAGCTGTTTTTT
J gene: TRBJ2-1; D gene: TRBD2; V gene: TRBV6-5; clone size: -; CDR3 protein: CASSPRGGLYNEQFF; CDR3 DNA: TGCGCCAGCAGCCCGCGGGGGGGCCTCTACAATGAGCAGTTCTTC
J gene: TRBJ1-2; D gene: TRBD1; V gene: TRBV13; clone size: -; CDR3 protein: CASSLQDRGYGYTF; CDR3 DNA: TGTGCCAGCAGCTTACAGGACAGGGGATATGGCTACACCTTC
J gene: TRBJ2-1; D gene: -; V gene: TRBV11-3; clone size: -; CDR3 protein: CASSLAGVAGRQFF; CDR3 DNA: TGTGCCAGCAGCTTAGCGGGAGTGGCAGGGAGGCAGTTCTTC
J gene: TRBJ1-1; D gene: TRBD1; V gene: TRBV11-2; clone size: -; CDR3 protein: CASRVPGQMNTEAFF; CDR3 DNA: TGTGCCAGCAGGGTCCCGGGACAGATGAACACTGAAGCTTTCTTT
J gene: TRBJ2-1; D gene: TRBD1; V gene: TRBV5-4; clone size: -; CDR3 protein: CASSPWTGGSYNEQFF; CDR3 DNA: TGTGCCAGCAGCCCATGGACAGGGGGGTCCTACAATGAGCAGTTCTTC
J gene: TRBJ1-1; D gene: -; V gene: TRBV10-2; clone size: -; CDR3 protein: CASSESMGFEAFF; CDR3 DNA: TGCGCCAGCAGTGAGTCGATGGGCTTTGAAGCTTTCTTT
J gene: TRBJ2-1; D gene: -; V gene: TRBV2; clone size: -; CDR3 protein: CASSAEQGIYNEQFF; CDR3 DNA: TGTGCCAGCAGTGCGGAACAGGGAATTTACAATGAGCAGTTCTTC
J gene: TRBJ1-1; D gene: -; V gene: TRBV5-6; clone size: once; CDR3 protein: CASNHRELQAFF; CDR3 DNA: TGTGCCAGCAACCACAGGGAACTTCAAGCTTTCTTT
J gene: TRBJ2-1; D gene: -; V gene: TRBV6-5; clone size: -; CDR3 protein: CAPGWDEQFF; CDR3 DNA: TGTGCGCCGGGATGGGATGAGCAGTTCTTC
J gene: TRBJ2-6; D gene: -; V gene: TRBV11-3; clone size: -; CDR3 protein: CASSLGSMGANVLTF; CDR3 DNA: TGTGCCAGCAGCTTAGGTAGTATGGGGGCCAACGTCCTGACTTTC
J gene: TRBJ2-5; D gene: -; V gene: TRBV1; clone size: -; CDR3 protein: CTSSPESVQGAGQETQYF; CDR3 DNA: TGCACCAGCAGCCCCGAATCCGTTCAGGGGGCGGGGCAAGAGACCCAGTACTTC
J gene: TRBJ2-3; D gene: TRBD2; V gene: TRBV4-3; clone size: -; CDR3 protein: CASSQGHSGGVSTQYF; CDR3 DNA: TGCGCCAGCAGCCAAGGCCATAGCGGGGGGGTTAGTACGCAGTATTTT
J gene: TRBJ2-5; D gene: TRBD1; V gene: TRBV5-1; clone size: -; CDR3 protein: CASSLGGGSGETQYF; CDR3 DNA: TGCGCCAGCAGCTTGGGAGGGGGCAGCGGAGAGACCCAGTACTTC
J gene: TRBJ2-3; D gene: -; V gene: TRBV2; clone size: once; CDR3 protein: CASSELRGEDTQYF; CDR3 DNA: TGTGCCAGCAGTGAGCTGCGGGGCGAAGATACGCAGTATTTT
J gene: TRBJ2-1; D gene: -; V gene: TRBV5-5; clone size: -; CDR3 protein: CASSLARPVAYNEQFF; CDR3 DNA: TGTGCCAGCAGCTTGGCTCGCCCTGTAGCCTACAATGAGCAGTTCTTC
J gene: TRBJ2-1; D gene: -; V gene: TRBV2; clone size: -; CDR3 protein: CASSEMEGGRTYNEQFF; CDR3 DNA: TGTGCCAGCAGTGAAATGGAGGGGGGGCGGACCTACAATGAGCAGTTCTTC
J gene: TRBJ2-7; D gene: -; V gene: TRBV6-6; clone size: -; CDR3 protein: CASSLGGEQYF; CDR3 DNA: TGTGCCAGCAGTTTAGGGGGTGAGCAGTACTTC
J gene: TRBJ2-7; D gene: -; V gene: TRBV14; clone size: -; CDR3 protein: CASSQVSFRSGSISEQYF; CDR3 DNA: TGTGCCAGCAGCCAAGTTTCTTTTAGGAGCGGAAGTATCTCCGAGCAGTACTTC
J gene: TRBJ1-5; D gene: -; V gene: TRBV30; clone size: -; CDR3 protein: CAWAGGGGQPQHF; CDR3 DNA: TGTGCCTGGGCTGGCGGGGGCGGCCAGCCCCAGCATTTT
J gene: TRBJ2-5; D gene: -; V gene: TRBV29-1; clone size: -; CDR3 protein: CSVGTPEETQYF; CDR3 DNA: TGCAGCGTCGGGACACCCGAAGAGACCCAGTACTTC
J gene: TRBJ2-7; D gene: -; V gene: TRBV25-1; clone size: -; CDR3 protein: CASSRGSEQYF; CDR3 DNA: TGTGCCAGCAGTAGGGGGTCCGAGCAGTACTTC
J gene: TRBJ2-7; D gene: -; V gene: TRBV5-5; clone size: -; CDR3 protein: CASSADNYEQYF; CDR3 DNA: TGTGCCAGCAGCGCGGACAACTACGAGCAGTACTTC
J gene: TRBJ1-6; D gene: -; V gene: TRBV19; clone size: once; CDR3 protein: CASSSRVRGSYNSPLHF; CDR3 DNA: TGTGCCAGTAGCAGCCGGGTCCGGGGCTCCTATAATTCACCCCTCCACTTT
J gene: TRBJ2-7; D gene: TRBD2; V gene: TRBV6-6; clone size: -; CDR3 protein: CASSYTGLAGVSEQYF; CDR3 DNA: TGTGCCAGCAGTTACACAGGACTAGCGGGAGTCTCCGAGCAGTACTTC
J gene: TRBJ1-1; D gene: -; V gene: TRBV7-9; clone size: -; CDR3 protein: CSSSRENTEAFF; CDR3 DNA: TGTTCCAGCAGCCGGGAGAACACTGAAGCTTTCTTT
J gene: TRBJ2-7; D gene: -; V gene: TRBV5-4; clone size: few; CDR3 protein: CASSLTGSYEQYF; CDR3 DNA: TGTGCCAGCAGCTTGACAGGGAGCTACGAGCAGTACTTC
J gene: TRBJ1-2; D gene: TRBD1; V gene: TRBV6-5; clone size: -; CDR3 protein: CASSPDRGNGYTF; CDR3 DNA: TGTGCCAGCAGCCCGGACAGGGGGAATGGCTACACCTTC
J gene: TRBJ2-3; D gene: TRBD2; V gene: TRBV9; clone size: -; CDR3 protein: CASSVRGGNTDTQYF; CDR3 DNA: TGTGCCAGCAGCGTACGCGGGGGGAACACAGATACGCAGTATTTT
J gene: TRBJ2-5; D gene: TRBD1; V gene: TRBV5-6; clone size: -; CDR3 protein: CASSLAGQGQETQYF; CDR3 DNA: TGTGCCAGCAGCTTGGCGGGACAGGGCCAAGAGACCCAGTACTTC
J gene: TRBJ2-7; D gene: TRBD2; V gene: TRBV7-9; clone size: -; CDR3 protein: CASSHGLAGGNSYEQYF; CDR3 DNA: TGTGCCAGCAGCCACGGACTAGCGGGGGGGAACTCCTACGAGCAGTACTTC
J gene: TRBJ2-3; D gene: -; V gene: TRBV5-5; clone size: -; CDR3 protein: CASSLSGGSFTDTQYF; CDR3 DNA: TGTGCCAGCAGCTTGTCAGGGGGGTCTTTCACAGATACGCAGTATTTT
J gene: TRBJ2-2; D gene: TRBD1; V gene: TRBV5-1; clone size: -; CDR3 protein: CASSEGQVNTGELFF; CDR3 DNA: TGCGCCAGCAGCGAAGGACAGGTTAACACCGGGGAGCTGTTTTTT
J gene: TRBJ2-2; D gene: TRBD1; V gene: TRBV10-1; clone size: -; CDR3 protein: CASRDRALNTGELFF; CDR3 DNA: TGCGCCAGCAGAGACAGGGCTCTAAACACCGGGGAGCTGTTTTTT
J gene: TRBJ1-3; D gene: -; V gene: TRBV10-3; clone size: -; CDR3 protein: CATRTVSGNTIYF; CDR3 DNA: TGTGCCACCCGGACAGTCTCTGGAAACACCATATATTTT
J gene: TRBJ1-1; D gene: -; V gene: TRBV6-5; clone size: -; CDR3 protein: CASSRNRETEAFF; CDR3 DNA: TGTGCCAGCAGTCGTAACAGGGAGACTGAAGCTTTCTTT
J gene: TRBJ2-7; D gene: -; V gene: TRBV10-3; clone size: -; CDR3 protein: CAISESATSTGEQYF; CDR3 DNA: TGTGCCATCAGTGAGTCGGCTACCTCGACTGGCGAGCAGTACTTC
J gene: TRBJ1-6; D gene: -; V gene: TRBV30; clone size: -; CDR3 protein: CAWSTGVNSPLHF; CDR3 DNA: TGTGCCTGGAGTACAGGAGTAAATTCACCCCTCCACTTT
J gene: TRBJ1-5; D gene: TRBD1; V gene: TRBV5-8; clone size: -; CDR3 protein: CASSLGQGYGNQPQHF; CDR3 DNA: TGTGCCAGCAGCTTGGGACAGGGGTACGGCAATCAGCCCCAGCATTTT
J gene: TRBJ2-7; D gene: TRBD1; V gene: TRBV28; clone size: -; CDR3 protein: CASSLDRVIGEQYF; CDR3 DNA: TGTGCCAGCAGTTTAGACAGGGTGATCGGCGAGCAGTACTTC
J gene: TRBJ1-4; D gene: -; V gene: TRBV30; clone size: few; CDR3 protein: CASSGNEKLFF; CDR3 DNA: TGTGCCTCATCCGGGAATGAAAAACTGTTTTTT